The 10 T cell receptor beta chains in this list originate from one sample, sequenced in a study of cytomegalovirus exposure and HLA in healthy donors. PCR primers comprised 60 Vbeta and 13 Jbeta primers. Libraries were prepared by immunoSEQ multiplex PCR; TCRdb keeps only in-frame clonotypes and omits some of them. Its table lists roughly 190,000 clones. The sample was PBMCs. The receptors shown here come from a man younger than 45 in good health and CMV-seronegative.

The rearrangement uses TRBV4-3 and TRBJ1-2; D uncertain. The length of the CDR3 is 15 residues. CDR1 and CDR2 (germline): LGHNA, YSLEER. V lost 3 bases and J lost 8, with 19 bases in between. CDR3 residues: CASSQEIREMRGYTF. The CDR3 DNA is TGCGCCAGCAGCCAGGAAATCCGGGAAATGCGGGGCTACACCTTC.

This chain joins TRBV4-2 and TRBJ1-2; D may be TRBD1 (5 bases). Germline values: CDR1 LGHNA, CDR2 YNFKEQ. CDR3 length: 16 amino acids. With 0 bases removed from V and 0 bases from J, the gap between germline ends came to 11 bases. The CDR3 DNA sequence: TGTGCCAGCAGCCAAGAGATCGGGGGAGCTAACTATGGCTACACCTTC. This translates into CASSQEIGGANYGYTF.

The J gene is TRBJ1-2, the V gene TRBV5-1, with TRBD1 identical over 8 bases. CDR1 is SGHRS and CDR2 is YFSETQ in the germline V gene. J gave up 7 bases and V 6 bases, and 8 bases lay outside the gene matches. This CDR3 has 13 residues. CDR3 bases: TGCGCCAGCATCCCACAGGGGGGTCCTGGCTACACCTTC. Residues: CASIPQGGPGYTF.

This chain connects TRBV5-4 to TRBJ2-1; TRBD2 matches at 10 bases. The V gene's germline CDR1 is SGHNT and CDR2 YYREEE (reference sequence). Trimming took 4 bases from V and 15 from J; bases not matched to a gene: 22. The CDR3 runs to 17 residues. This CDR3 reads CASSPAAASGSTHMWFF. The CDR3 coding sequence is TGTGCCAGCAGCCCAGCAGCGGCTAGCGGGAGTACCCACATGTGGTTCTTC.

V usage is TRBV19 and J usage is TRBJ2-1; D is possibly TRBD1 (7 bases). The germline V gene encodes CDR1 LNHDA and CDR2 SQIVND (reference sequence). The CDR3 sequence is 15 residues long. The V and J ends lost 3 bases and 4 bases respectively, with 13 bases between them. The CDR3: CASSINRGGYNEQFF. DNA for the CDR3: TGTGCCAGTAGTATTAACAGGGGAGGTTACAATGAGCAGTTCTTC.

V and J are TRBV6-4 and TRBJ2-1; 9 nucleotides line up with TRBD2. Germline V lookup: CDR1 MRHNA, CDR2 SNTAGT. With V trimmed by 2 bases and J by 7 bases, 6 bases remained unmatched. The CDR3 has 15 amino acids. The CDR3 region has the DNA TGTGCCAGCAGTGACGAAGCGGGAGGAGGAAATGAGCAGTTCTTC. Translation gives CASSDEAGGGNEQFF.

The chain has TRBV28 and TRBJ1-2, with 11 bases identical to TRBD1. Germline V gene sequence: CDR1 MDHEN, CDR2 SYDVKM. The CDR3 runs 15 residues. The ends lost 5 bases at V and 7 bases at J; junction bases unmatched: 9. The CDR3 bases are TGTGCCAGCAGTACCCCGGGACAGGGGGGGGTTGGCTACACCTTC. Encoded protein: CASSTPGQGGVGYTF.

CDR3 coding DNA: TGTGCCAGCAGTTGGGGGGGGCAAGAGACCCAGTACTTC. Translated: CASSWGGQETQYF. The chain links TRBV6-5 to TRBJ2-5, with TRBD2 identical over 7 bases. The CDR3 covers 13 residues. Per the germline V gene, CDR1 is MNHEY and CDR2 is SVGAGI. The J segment lost 2 bases and the V segment lost 4 bases, leaving 1 base of the junction unmatched.

The rearrangement joins TRBV5-4 to TRBJ1-3, with D possibly being TRBD1 (5 bases). The length of the CDR3 is 14 residues. Germline-derived CDR1 and CDR2 are SGHNT and YYREEE (reference sequence). Trimming shortened V by 0 bases and J by 4 bases, and 8 bases separated the two germline ends. CDR3 bases: TGTGCCAGCAGCTTGGGGCAGGGAGGAAACACCATATATTTT. This translates into CASSLGQGGNTIYF.

DNA for the CDR3: TGTGCCAGCACCACTAGGGCCCAGTCCCAACGTGGTTTCTTT. Protein: CASTTRAQSQRGFF. The rearrangement links TRBV7-2 to TRBJ1-1; D remains ambiguous. The CDR3 length is 14 residues. CDR1 is SGHTA and CDR2 is FQGNSA in the germline V gene. The V end lost 7 bases, the J end lost 13 bases, and 25 bases lay between the germline ends.